Listed below are T cell receptor beta chains from one sample, sequenced in a study of cytomegalovirus exposure and HLA in healthy donors. Clones were sequenced by immunoSEQ multiplex PCR, and TCRdb holds only the in-frame ones, with some missing. Of approximately 140,000 clones listed, roughly 75% were seen once; the top ten hold approximately 3.2%. The material sequenced was PBMCs. The receptors were sampled from a middle-aged man in good health and CMV-seronegative. Both conserved end residues are part of each CDR3. The D gene is left open where the match is weak. Clone size is stated in some rows and not others, as once, few, many or a class when expanded.

v_gene: TRBV7-2
j_gene: TRBJ2-4
d_gene: -
abundance: once
CDR3aa: CASSAGQLLAKNIQYF
CDR3nt: TGTGCCAGCAGCGCGGGACAGCTTTTAGCCAAAAACATTCAGTACTTC

v_gene: TRBV2
j_gene: TRBJ2-2
d_gene: TRBD2
abundance: -
CDR3aa: CASSTSGGTYTGELFF
CDR3nt: TGTGCCAGCAGTACTAGCGGGGGGACATACACCGGGGAGCTGTTTTTT

v_gene: TRBV7-3
j_gene: TRBJ2-7
d_gene: -
abundance: -
CDR3aa: CASSPSSGVGEQYF
CDR3nt: TGTGCCAGCAGCCCCTCGTCGGGGGTCGGCGAGCAGTACTTC

v_gene: TRBV7-9
j_gene: TRBJ2-1
d_gene: -
abundance: -
CDR3aa: CASSSTNRDEQFF
CDR3nt: TGTGCCAGCAGCTCCACGAACAGGGACGAGCAGTTCTTC

v_gene: TRBV28
j_gene: TRBJ1-3
d_gene: TRBD1
abundance: once
CDR3aa: CASNGQGNSGNTIYF
CDR3nt: TGTGCCAGCAATGGACAGGGTAACTCTGGAAACACCATATATTTT

v_gene: TRBV7-8
j_gene: TRBJ1-5
d_gene: -
abundance: -
CDR3aa: CASGWGQASNQPQHF
CDR3nt: TGTGCCAGCGGTTGGGGGCAGGCTAGCAATCAGCCCCAGCATTTT

v_gene: TRBV5-1
j_gene: TRBJ2-6
d_gene: -
abundance: -
CDR3aa: CASSLMGGMGGANVLTF
CDR3nt: TGCGCCAGCAGCTTGATGGGGGGTATGGGAGGGGCCAACGTCCTGACTTTC

v_gene: TRBV13
j_gene: TRBJ1-3
d_gene: -
abundance: few
CDR3aa: CASSSAGASRGNTIYF
CDR3nt: TGTGCCAGCAGCTCCGCGGGGGCGTCACGTGGAAACACCATATATTTT

v_gene: TRBV10-3
j_gene: TRBJ2-7
d_gene: -
abundance: -
CDR3aa: CATGNGVDFYEQYF
CDR3nt: TGTGCCACCGGAAACGGAGTCGACTTCTACGAGCAGTACTTC

v_gene: TRBV13
j_gene: TRBJ1-1
d_gene: TRBD1
abundance: -
CDR3aa: CASSSRDRGHQIENTEAFF
CDR3nt: TGTGCCAGCAGCTCCCGGGACAGGGGACACCAAATCGAGAACACTGAAGCTTTCTTT

v_gene: TRBV5-6
j_gene: TRBJ2-5
d_gene: TRBD1
abundance: -
CDR3aa: CASSIRDRGWGETQYF
CDR3nt: TGTGCCAGCAGCATCCGGGACAGGGGTTGGGGAGAGACCCAGTACTTC

v_gene: TRBV9
j_gene: TRBJ1-1
d_gene: -
abundance: -
CDR3aa: CASSVVEGTEAFF
CDR3nt: TGTGCCAGCAGCGTAGTCGAGGGCACTGAAGCTTTCTTT

v_gene: TRBV7-8
j_gene: TRBJ2-3
d_gene: -
abundance: -
CDR3aa: CASSLDQGDTQYF
CDR3nt: TGTGCCAGCAGCTTGGACCAGGGGGATACGCAGTATTTT

v_gene: TRBV7-8
j_gene: TRBJ1-2
d_gene: -
abundance: once
CDR3aa: CAGSAGLSLFYGYTF
CDR3nt: TGTGCCGGCAGCGCCGGCCTTAGCCTATTCTATGGCTACACCTTC

v_gene: TRBV4-3
j_gene: TRBJ2-1
d_gene: TRBD2
abundance: -
CDR3aa: CASSQDASGSYNEQFF
CDR3nt: TGCGCCAGCAGCCAAGATGCTAGCGGGTCCTACAATGAGCAGTTCTTC

v_gene: TRBV5-1
j_gene: TRBJ2-5
d_gene: TRBD2
abundance: -
CDR3aa: CASSLPGLDGGTQYF
CDR3nt: TGCGCCAGCAGCTTGCCGGGACTAGATGGGGGGACCCAGTACTTC

v_gene: TRBV4-1
j_gene: TRBJ1-1
d_gene: TRBD1
abundance: few
CDR3aa: CASSQDRQGGTEAFF
CDR3nt: TGCGCCAGCAGCCAAGATCGACAGGGAGGTACTGAAGCTTTCTTT

v_gene: TRBV19
j_gene: TRBJ1-2
d_gene: -
abundance: -
CDR3aa: CASSLGNRWTDVLTESYGYTF
CDR3nt: TGTGCCAGTAGCCTGGGAAATAGGTGGACAGACGTGCTCACCGAATCCTATGGCTACACCTTC

v_gene: TRBV7-2
j_gene: TRBJ1-4
d_gene: -
abundance: -
CDR3aa: CASSFGRGGAEKLFF
CDR3nt: TGTGCCAGCAGCTTTGGGCGAGGGGGGGCGGAAAAACTGTTTTTT

v_gene: TRBV18
j_gene: TRBJ1-2
d_gene: -
abundance: -
CDR3aa: CASSPREGEGYTF
CDR3nt: TGTGCCAGCTCACCACGCGAGGGGGAGGGCTACACCTTC

v_gene: TRBV7-8
j_gene: TRBJ2-1
d_gene: -
abundance: -
CDR3aa: CASSQGPGNLRRSSYNEQFF
CDR3nt: TGTGCCAGCAGCCAGGGCCCTGGGAATCTAAGGAGAAGCTCCTACAATGAGCAGTTCTTC

v_gene: TRBV5-5
j_gene: TRBJ2-3
d_gene: TRBD1
abundance: -
CDR3aa: CASSYTGGTDTQYF
CDR3nt: TGTGCCAGCAGTTACACAGGGGGCACAGATACGCAGTATTTT

v_gene: TRBV2
j_gene: TRBJ2-1
d_gene: TRBD2
abundance: -
CDR3aa: CASEPIAGAYNEQFF
CDR3nt: TGTGCCAGCGAACCAATAGCGGGGGCCTACAATGAGCAGTTCTTC

v_gene: TRBV9
j_gene: TRBJ2-6
d_gene: -
abundance: -
CDR3aa: CASSVVSTSSGANVLTF
CDR3nt: TGTGCCAGCAGCGTAGTCAGTACAAGCTCTGGGGCCAACGTCCTGACTTTC

v_gene: TRBV19
j_gene: TRBJ1-1
d_gene: -
abundance: -
CDR3aa: CASSEYRENMNTEAFF
CDR3nt: TGTGCCAGTAGCGAATACAGGGAAAACATGAACACTGAAGCTTTCTTT

v_gene: TRBV6-5
j_gene: TRBJ1-2
d_gene: -
abundance: -
CDR3aa: CASFRPGSSYGYTF
CDR3nt: TGTGCCAGCTTTAGGCCGGGAAGTTCGTATGGCTACACCTTC

v_gene: TRBV6-5
j_gene: TRBJ2-7
d_gene: -
abundance: -
CDR3aa: CASSPGLLWYEQYF
CDR3nt: TGTGCCAGCAGTCCGGGACTTCTATGGTACGAGCAGTACTTC

v_gene: TRBV28
j_gene: TRBJ2-7
d_gene: TRBD2
abundance: -
CDR3aa: CASSLKGLAVTYEQYF
CDR3nt: TGTGCCAGCAGTTTAAAGGGACTAGCTGTAACCTACGAGCAGTACTTC

v_gene: TRBV4-2
j_gene: TRBJ2-7
d_gene: -
abundance: -
CDR3aa: CASTPRPGNSYEQYF
CDR3nt: TGTGCCAGCACCCCGCGCCCAGGGAACTCCTACGAGCAGTACTTC

v_gene: TRBV6-1
j_gene: TRBJ1-4
d_gene: TRBD1
abundance: -
CDR3aa: CASSAGTVTLLFF
CDR3nt: TGTGCCAGCAGCGCCGGGACAGTCACCTTGCTGTTTTTT